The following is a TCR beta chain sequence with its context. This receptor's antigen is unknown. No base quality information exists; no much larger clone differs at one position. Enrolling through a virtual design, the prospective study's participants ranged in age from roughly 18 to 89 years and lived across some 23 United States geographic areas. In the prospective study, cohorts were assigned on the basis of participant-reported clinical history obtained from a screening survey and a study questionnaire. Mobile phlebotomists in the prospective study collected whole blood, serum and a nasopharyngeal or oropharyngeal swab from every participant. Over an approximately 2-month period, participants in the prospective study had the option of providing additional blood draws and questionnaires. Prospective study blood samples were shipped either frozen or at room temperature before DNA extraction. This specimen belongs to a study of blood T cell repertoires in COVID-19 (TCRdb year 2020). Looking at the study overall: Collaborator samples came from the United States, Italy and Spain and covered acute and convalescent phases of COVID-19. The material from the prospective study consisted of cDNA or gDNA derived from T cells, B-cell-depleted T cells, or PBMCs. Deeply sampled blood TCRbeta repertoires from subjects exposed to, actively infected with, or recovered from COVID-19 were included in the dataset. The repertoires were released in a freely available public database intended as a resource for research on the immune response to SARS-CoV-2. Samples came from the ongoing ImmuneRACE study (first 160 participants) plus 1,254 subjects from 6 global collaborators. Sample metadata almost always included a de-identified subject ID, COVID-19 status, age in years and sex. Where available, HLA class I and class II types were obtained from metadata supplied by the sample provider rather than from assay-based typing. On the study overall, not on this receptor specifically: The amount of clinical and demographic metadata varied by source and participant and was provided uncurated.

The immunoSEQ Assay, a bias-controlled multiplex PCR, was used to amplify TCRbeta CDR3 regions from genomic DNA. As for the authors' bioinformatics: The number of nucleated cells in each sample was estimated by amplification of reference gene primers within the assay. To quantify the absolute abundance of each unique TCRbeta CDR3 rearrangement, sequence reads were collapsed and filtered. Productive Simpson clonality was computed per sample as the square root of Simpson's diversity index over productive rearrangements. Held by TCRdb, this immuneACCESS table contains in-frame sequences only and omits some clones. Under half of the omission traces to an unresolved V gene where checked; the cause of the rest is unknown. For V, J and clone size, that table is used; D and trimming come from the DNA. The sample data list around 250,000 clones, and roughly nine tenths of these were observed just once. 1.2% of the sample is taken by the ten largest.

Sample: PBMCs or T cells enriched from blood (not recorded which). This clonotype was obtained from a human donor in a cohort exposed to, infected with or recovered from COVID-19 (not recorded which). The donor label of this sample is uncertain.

In nucleotides, the sequence is TGTGCCAGCAGCTTTACAGGGGAAGGGTTTACAGATACGCAGTATTTT. This translates into CASSFTGEGFTDTQYF. This sequence uses TRBV9 and TRBJ2-3, with TRBD1 identical over 7 junction bases. Its CDR3 holds 16 amino acids, cysteine through phenylalanine. The CDR3 DNA has 48 bases and is translated from base 1. CDR1 and CDR2 are read off the germline V gene as SGDLS and YYNGEE. Here V drops 4 bases and J drops 3 bases, and the junction holds 11 bases not matched to any gene.